A few counts support the clone carrying this T cell receptor beta chain. Per the study methods: From reference gene primer amplification, estimates of nucleated cell counts were derived. Libraries were prepared by immunoSEQ multiplex PCR; TCRdb keeps only in-frame clonotypes and omits some of them. The V and J calls and clone size are taken from that table; D and trimming were inferred from the DNA. The sample has roughly 160,000 clones, about nine tenths seen once. This entry belongs to a study of blood T cell repertoires in COVID-19. Across the study: Samples representing acute and convalescent COVID-19 were sourced from the United States, Italy and Spain.

Sequencing used peripheral blood. This clonotype originated in a man between 18 and 29 years old with COVID-19, enrolled during active disease.

The DNA of the CDR3 is TGTGCCAGCAGCTTGGGGCGGACTAACTATGGCTACACCTTC. This translates into CASSLGRTNYGYTF. The chain links TRBV5-6 to TRBJ1-2; the D is unclear. The CDR3 runs 14 residues. V was cut by 0 bases and J by 0 bases, with 6 bases left in between. Germline CDR1 and CDR2: SGHDT and YYEEEE.